This T cell receptor beta chain was recovered during a study of blood T cell repertoires in COVID-19 (dated by TCRdb to the early 2020s). Concerning the study at large: Collaborator samples came from the United States, Italy and Spain and covered acute and convalescent phases of COVID-19. The material from the prospective study consisted of cDNA or gDNA derived from T cells, B-cell-depleted T cells, or PBMCs. The dataset comprised deeply sampled blood TCRbeta repertoires from subjects exposed to, actively infected with, or recovered from COVID-19. The repertoires were made available in a free public database intended to serve as a resource for research on the immune response to SARS-CoV-2. The samples were drawn from two sources: the first 160 participants of the ongoing ImmuneRACE study, and 950 to 1,500 subjects contributed by 6 global collaborators. A de-identified subject ID, COVID-19 status, age in years and sex were almost always included in the sample metadata. Where available, HLA class I and class II types were taken from metadata supplied by the sample provider and were not determined by assay-based typing. What the study reported, not specific to this receptor: Clinical and demographic metadata were provided uncurated, with the amount varying by source and participant.

Points on this clone: Its antigen specificity is not known. No qualities accompany the bases; no much larger clone lies one base away.

TCRbeta CDR3 regions were amplified from genomic DNA by means of the immunoSEQ Assay, a bias-controlled multiplex PCR. Per the original workflow: Within the assay, amplification of reference gene primers was used to estimate how many nucleated cells each sample contained. To quantify the absolute abundance of each unique TCRbeta CDR3 rearrangement, sequence reads were collapsed and filtered. For each sample, productive Simpson clonality was calculated as the square root of Simpson's diversity index over productive rearrangements. The clones in this table, taken by TCRdb from immuneACCESS, are in-frame only. Not every clone is retained; where verified, under half of the shortfall comes from an unresolved V gene, and the cause of the rest is unknown. That table gives V, J and clone size, and the DNA gave D and trimming. Present in this sample are some 250,000 clones, about four fifths of which were seen just once. Clones ranked in the top ten supply 3.1% of the sample.

The collaborating institutions used their own protocols to collect whole blood in K2EDTA tubes. For TCRbeta analysis, collaborators shipped samples in one of three forms: frozen whole blood, isolated PBMCs, or DNA extracted from either of those sample types. The junction carries 13 bases between V and J, which are trimmed by 1 base and 0 bases respectively. The CDR3 sequence holds 16 residues, the cysteine and phenylalanine included. The sequence is cut down to CDR3 DNA, 48 bases in frame from base 1. CDR1 and CDR2, per the germline V gene, are MGHDK and SYGVNS. Sample: peripheral blood. In this chain, TRBV25-1 is recombined with TRBJ2-7; TRBD2 is a possible D gene, resting on 6 matching bases. The clonotype originates from a woman between 18 and 30 years old with acute or convalescent COVID-19. For the CDR3, the sequence is CASSESGSGRSYEQYF. The bases read TGTGCCAGCAGTGAATCTGGTAGCGGACGCTCCTACGAGCAGTACTTC.